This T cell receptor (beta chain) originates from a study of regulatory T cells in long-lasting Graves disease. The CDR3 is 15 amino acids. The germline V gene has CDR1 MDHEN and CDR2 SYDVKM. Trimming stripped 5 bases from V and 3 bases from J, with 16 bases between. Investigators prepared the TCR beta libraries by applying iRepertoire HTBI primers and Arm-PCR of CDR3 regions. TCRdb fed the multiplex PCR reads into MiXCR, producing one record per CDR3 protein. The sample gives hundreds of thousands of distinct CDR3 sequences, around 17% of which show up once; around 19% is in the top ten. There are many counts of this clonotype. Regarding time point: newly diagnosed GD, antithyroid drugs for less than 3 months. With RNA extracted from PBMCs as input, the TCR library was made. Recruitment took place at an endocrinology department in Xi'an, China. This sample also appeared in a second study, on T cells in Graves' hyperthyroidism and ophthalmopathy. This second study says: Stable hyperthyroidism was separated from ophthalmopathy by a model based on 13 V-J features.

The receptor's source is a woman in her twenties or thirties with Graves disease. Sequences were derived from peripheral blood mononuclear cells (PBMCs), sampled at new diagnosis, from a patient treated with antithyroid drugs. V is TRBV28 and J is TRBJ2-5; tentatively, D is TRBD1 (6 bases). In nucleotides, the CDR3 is TGTGCCAGCAGTACCCCTTTAGGGGGAAAAGAGACCCAGTACTTC. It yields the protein CASSTPLGGKETQYF.